The 2 T cell receptor beta chains below come from one sample, sequenced in a study of cytomegalovirus exposure and HLA in healthy donors (dated by TCRdb to 2016 to 2017). Preparation of the library involved the immunoSEQ multiplex PCR assay. The multiplex PCR relied on a mix of 60 forward primers for TCR Vbeta segments and 13 reverse primers for TCR Jbeta segments. In its TCRdb copy, this immuneACCESS table keeps in-frame sequences only and misses some clones. Where compared with another copy, unresolved V genes explain less than half of these, and the others have no known cause. The sample table shows 95,000 to 100,000 clones, and 74% are seen once. The ten largest account for approximately 1.8% of the sample. Sequencing was done on a sample of PBMCs. These receptors originate from a male donor in good health and CMV-seronegative.

This clone was picked up a small number of times. DNA for the CDR3: TGTGCCATCAGTGAGTCAACAGGGGTTCAGCCCCAGCATTTT. It codes for CAISESTGVQPQHF. This chain connects TRBV10-3 to TRBJ1-5; the match to TRBD1 covers 7 bases. This CDR3 has 14 residues. Trimming cost V 0 bases and J 6 bases; bases outside gene matches: 2. The germline CDR1 and CDR2 sequences are ENHRY and SYGVKD.

The gene calls are TRBV6-1 and TRBJ2-2, with 13 nucleotides matching TRBD2. The V segment lost 6 bases and the J segment 4 bases; nucleotides outside the gene matches: 2. Germline CDR1 and CDR2: MNHNS and SASEGT. The CDR3 covers 15 residues. CDR3 nucleotides: TGTGCCAGCAGGGGACTAGCGGGATTCACCGGGGAGCTGTTTTTT. This codes for CASRGLAGFTGELFF.